The rows below give T cell receptor beta chains drawn from one sample of a study of blood T cells in healthy people across ages. TCRdb independently ran MiXCR on the 5' RACE reads; one entry per CDR3 protein. The sample lists approximately 770,000 distinct CDR3 sequences, 58% occurring once. The sequenced sample was blood. These receptors were obtained from a man in his thirties or forties in good health. Both conserved end residues are part of each CDR3. Fields, in order: CDR3 DNA, CDR3 protein, D gene, V gene, clone size, J gene. D genes are given only for firm matches. Expanded clones are given a class, and other clones once, few, many or no size at all.

CDR3nt: TGCAGTGCCGCAACTGGACAGCTATCTAGCACAGATACGCAGTATTTT; CDR3aa: CSAATGQLSSTDTQYF; d_gene: NA; v_gene: TRBV20-1; abundance: NA; j_gene: TRBJ2-3
CDR3nt: TGTGCCAGCTCACCGCTCGGCCGCCGAAACGATTATGCCAAAAACATTCAGTACTTC; CDR3aa: CASSPLGRRNDYAKNIQYF; d_gene: NA; v_gene: TRBV18; abundance: NA; j_gene: TRBJ2-4
CDR3nt: TGTGCCAGCAGCCAAGATCCCCCCTCCGGAGGTAGAAGGGAGACCCAGTACTTC; CDR3aa: CASSQDPPSGGRRETQYF; d_gene: NA; v_gene: TRBV4-2; abundance: NA; j_gene: TRBJ2-5
CDR3nt: TGTGCCAGCATTATGGGGATGAACACCGGGGAGCTGTTTTTT; CDR3aa: CASIMGMNTGELFF; d_gene: NA; v_gene: TRBV12-3/TRBV12-4; abundance: NA; j_gene: TRBJ2-2
CDR3nt: TGCAGCGGTCCCGGGACAGGGGTACTTATGCTCATAGGGCAGTTCTTC; CDR3aa: CSGPGTGVLMLIGQFF; d_gene: TRBD1; v_gene: TRBV29-1; abundance: NA; j_gene: TRBJ2-1
CDR3nt: TGTGCCTGGAGTGTATTGCAGGCTGACACTGAAGCTTTCTTT; CDR3aa: CAWSVLQADTEAFF; d_gene: NA; v_gene: TRBV30; abundance: NA; j_gene: TRBJ1-1
CDR3nt: TGTGCCAGCAGTGTATCGAAAGGGGCCGAGCAGTACTTC; CDR3aa: CASSVSKGAEQYF; d_gene: NA; v_gene: TRBV27; abundance: NA; j_gene: TRBJ2-7
CDR3nt: TGTGCCAGCAGTGACGGCGTGCGGGGCTACACCTTC; CDR3aa: CASSDGVRGYTF; d_gene: NA; v_gene: TRBV25-1; abundance: NA; j_gene: TRBJ1-2
CDR3nt: TGTGCTAGCAGTTTAAGTCCTTTCGGGACAGGGGCATTCAATGAGCAGTTCTTC; CDR3aa: CASSLSPFGTGAFNEQFF; d_gene: TRBD1; v_gene: TRBV27; abundance: few; j_gene: TRBJ2-1
CDR3nt: TGCAGCGTTGAGGAGACAGGGAGCCCCTACGAGCAGTACTTC; CDR3aa: CSVEETGSPYEQYF; d_gene: TRBD1; v_gene: TRBV29-1; abundance: NA; j_gene: TRBJ2-7
CDR3nt: TGTGCCACCAGCTTCCGACAGGACCCCACAGATACGCAGTATTTT; CDR3aa: CATSFRQDPTDTQYF; d_gene: NA; v_gene: TRBV15; abundance: few; j_gene: TRBJ2-3
CDR3nt: TGTGCCAGCAGCTTAGCCGGCAGGGGCGACTACAATGAGCAGTTCTTC; CDR3aa: CASSLAGRGDYNEQFF; d_gene: NA; v_gene: TRBV7-2; abundance: NA; j_gene: TRBJ2-1
CDR3nt: TGTGCCAGCAGCGAAGGACTAGCGGGAGGTTACGAGCAGTACTTC; CDR3aa: CASSEGLAGGYEQYF; d_gene: TRBD2; v_gene: TRBV4-2; abundance: NA; j_gene: TRBJ2-7
CDR3nt: TGTGCCAGCAGTTACGCATCCGGGACAGGGACAGATACGCAGTATTTT; CDR3aa: CASSYASGTGTDTQYF; d_gene: TRBD1; v_gene: TRBV6-6; abundance: once; j_gene: TRBJ2-3
CDR3nt: TGTGCCAGCAGTTTAGGCGGGTACCAAGAGACCCAGTACTTC; CDR3aa: CASSLGGYQETQYF; d_gene: NA; v_gene: TRBV27; abundance: many; j_gene: TRBJ2-5
CDR3nt: TGTGCCAGCAGCCCCAGGGGCGTAAGTTCAACTAATGAAAAACTGTTTTTT; CDR3aa: CASSPRGVSSTNEKLFF; d_gene: NA; v_gene: TRBV27; abundance: NA; j_gene: TRBJ1-4
CDR3nt: TGCGCCAGCAGCCGATCCGGGACAGGTCTCGATGAGCAGTTCTTC; CDR3aa: CASSRSGTGLDEQFF; d_gene: TRBD1; v_gene: TRBV4-3; abundance: NA; j_gene: TRBJ2-1
CDR3nt: TGTGCCAGCAGTTTGGGGAGGTCCACAGATACGCAGTATTTT; CDR3aa: CASSLGRSTDTQYF; d_gene: NA; v_gene: TRBV5-1; abundance: many; j_gene: TRBJ2-3
CDR3nt: TGTGCCAGCAGCCCCCGGGGGGAGGAGCCCCAGCATTTT; CDR3aa: CASSPRGEEPQHF; d_gene: NA; v_gene: TRBV7-2; abundance: few; j_gene: TRBJ1-5